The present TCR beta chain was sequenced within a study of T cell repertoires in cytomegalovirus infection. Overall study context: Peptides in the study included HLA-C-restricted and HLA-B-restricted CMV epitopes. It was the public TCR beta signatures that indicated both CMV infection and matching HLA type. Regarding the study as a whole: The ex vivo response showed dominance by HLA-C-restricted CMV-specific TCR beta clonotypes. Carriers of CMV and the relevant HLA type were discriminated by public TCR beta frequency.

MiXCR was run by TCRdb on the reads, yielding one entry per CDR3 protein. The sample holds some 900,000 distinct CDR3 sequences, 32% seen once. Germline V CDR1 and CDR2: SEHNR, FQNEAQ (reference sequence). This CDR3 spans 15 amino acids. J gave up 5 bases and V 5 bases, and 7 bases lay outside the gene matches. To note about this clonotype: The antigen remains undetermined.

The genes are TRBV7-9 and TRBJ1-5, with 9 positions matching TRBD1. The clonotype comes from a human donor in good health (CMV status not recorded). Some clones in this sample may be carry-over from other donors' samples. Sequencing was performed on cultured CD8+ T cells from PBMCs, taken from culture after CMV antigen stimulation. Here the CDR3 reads CASSVGTGPYQPQHF. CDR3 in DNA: TGTGCCAGCAGCGTAGGGACAGGGCCCTATCAGCCCCAGCATTTT.